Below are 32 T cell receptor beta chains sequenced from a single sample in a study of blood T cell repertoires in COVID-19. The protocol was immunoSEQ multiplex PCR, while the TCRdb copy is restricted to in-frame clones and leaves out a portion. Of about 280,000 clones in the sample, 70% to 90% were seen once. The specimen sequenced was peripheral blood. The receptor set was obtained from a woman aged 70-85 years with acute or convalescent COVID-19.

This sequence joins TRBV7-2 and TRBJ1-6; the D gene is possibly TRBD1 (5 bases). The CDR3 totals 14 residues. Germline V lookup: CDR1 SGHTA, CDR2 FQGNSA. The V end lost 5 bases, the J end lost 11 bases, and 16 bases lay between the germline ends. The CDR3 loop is CASSQGLVITPLHF. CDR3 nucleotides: TGTGCCAGCAGCCAGGGACTGGTTATTACACCCCTCCACTTT.

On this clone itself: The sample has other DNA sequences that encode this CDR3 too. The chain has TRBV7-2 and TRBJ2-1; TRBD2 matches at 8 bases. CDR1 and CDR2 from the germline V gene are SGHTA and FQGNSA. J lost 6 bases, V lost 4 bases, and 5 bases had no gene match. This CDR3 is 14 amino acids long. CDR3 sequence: CASSSPGGGNEQFF. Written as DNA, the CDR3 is TGTGCCAGCAGCTCACCCGGGGGGGGCAATGAGCAGTTCTTC.

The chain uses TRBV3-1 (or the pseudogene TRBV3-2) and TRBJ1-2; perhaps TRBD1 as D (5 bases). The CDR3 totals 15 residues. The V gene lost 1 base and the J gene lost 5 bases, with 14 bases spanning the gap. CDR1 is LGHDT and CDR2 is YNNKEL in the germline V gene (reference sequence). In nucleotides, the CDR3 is TGTGCCAGCAGCCAAGTCCTCGCGGGGGGTTATGGCTACACCTTC. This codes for CASSQVLAGGYGYTF.

CDR3 sequence (DNA): TGTGCCAGCAGCGTTACAGGCTCCAATGAGCAGTTCTTC. Translating it yields CASSVTGSNEQFF. This sequence joins TRBV9 and TRBJ2-1; a weak D match, TRBD1 (5 bases). V lost 2 bases and J lost 6, with 9 bases in between. The CDR3 length is 13 residues. Germline CDR1 and CDR2: SGDLS and YYNGEE.

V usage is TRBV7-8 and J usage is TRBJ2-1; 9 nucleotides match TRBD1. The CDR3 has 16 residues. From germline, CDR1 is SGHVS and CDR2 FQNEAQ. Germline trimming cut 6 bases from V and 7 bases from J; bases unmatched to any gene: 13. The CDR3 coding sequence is TGTGCCAGCAGTCCTCGGGGACAGGGTTTTAGTAATGAGCAGTTCTTC. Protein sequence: CASSPRGQGFSNEQFF.

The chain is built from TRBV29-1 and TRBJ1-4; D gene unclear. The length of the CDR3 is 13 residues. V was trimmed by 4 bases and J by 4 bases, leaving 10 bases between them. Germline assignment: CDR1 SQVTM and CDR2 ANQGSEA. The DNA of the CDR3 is TGCAGCGTTGTTAGTCGGGTTAATGAAAAACTGTTTTTT. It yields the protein CSVVSRVNEKLFF. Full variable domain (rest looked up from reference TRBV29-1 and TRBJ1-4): SAVISQKPSRDICQRGTSLTIQCQVDSQVTMMFWYRQQPGQSLTLIATANQGSEATYESGFVIDKFPISRPNLTFSTLTVSNMSPEDSSIYLCSVVSRVNEKLFFGSGTQLSVL.

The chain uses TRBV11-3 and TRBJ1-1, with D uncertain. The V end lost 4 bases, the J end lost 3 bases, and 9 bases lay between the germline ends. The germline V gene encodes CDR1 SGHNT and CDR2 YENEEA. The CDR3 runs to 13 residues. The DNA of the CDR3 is TGTGCCAGCAGCTACGGGGAGGACACTGAAGCTTTCTTT. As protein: CASSYGEDTEAFF.

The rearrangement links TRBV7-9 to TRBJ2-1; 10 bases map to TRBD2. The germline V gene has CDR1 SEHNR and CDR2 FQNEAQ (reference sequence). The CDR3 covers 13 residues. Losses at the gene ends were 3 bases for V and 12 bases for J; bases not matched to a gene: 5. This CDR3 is CASSFSGGVGQFF. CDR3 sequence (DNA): TGTGCCAGCAGCTTCAGCGGGGGGGTCGGGCAGTTCTTC.

The CDR3 region has the DNA TGTGCCTGGACTCCTTCAGGGAGGGGGTACCAAGAGACCCAGTACTTC. Protein: CAWTPSGRGYQETQYF. V is TRBV30 and J is TRBJ2-5; maybe TRBD2 (7 bases). V was pared by 4 bases and J by 0 bases, with 18 bases between. There are 16 residues in the CDR3. Germline V gives CDR1 GTSNPN, CDR2 SVGIG (reference sequence). Variable domain in full (rest from reference TRBV30 and TRBJ2-5): SQTIHQWPATLVQPVGSPLSLECTVEGTSNPNLYWYRQAAGRGLQLLFYSVGIGQISSEVPQNLSASRPQDRQFILSSKKLLLSDSGFYLCAWTPSGRGYQETQYFGPGTRLLVL.

CDR3 nucleotide sequence: TGTGCCATCAGTGACCAGGGAAGGGGACAGGGAGGCTACACCTTC. Encoded protein: CAISDQGRGQGGYTF. The chain joins TRBV10-3 to TRBJ1-2, with TRBD1 matching over 9 bases. Germline V gives CDR1 ENHRY, CDR2 SYGVKD. The CDR3 length is 15 residues. The ends lost 3 bases at V and 8 bases at J; junction bases unmatched: 10.

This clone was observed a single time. In nucleotides, the CDR3 is TGTGCCAGCAGTGAAGAGACAGGGTACACCGGGGAGCTGTTTTTT. It specifies CASSEETGYTGELFF. The chain is built from TRBV25-1 and TRBJ2-2; 7 positions agree with TRBD1. The CDR3 extends over 15 amino acids. V lost 2 bases, J lost 3 bases, and 3 bases stayed unmatched. The germline V gene has CDR1 MGHDK and CDR2 SYGVNS. The variable domain in full, completed from reference TRBV25-1 and TRBJ2-2, reads EADIYQTPRYLVIGTGKKITLECSQTMGHDKMYWYQQDPGMELHLIHYSYGVNSTEKGDLSSESTVSRIRTEHFPLTLESARPSHTSQYLCASSEETGYTGELFFGEGSRLTVL.

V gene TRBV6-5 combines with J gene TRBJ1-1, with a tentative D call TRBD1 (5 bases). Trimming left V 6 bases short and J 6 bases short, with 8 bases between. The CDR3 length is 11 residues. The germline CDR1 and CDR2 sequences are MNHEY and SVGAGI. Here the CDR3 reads CASRGLSEAFF. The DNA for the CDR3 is TGTGCCAGCAGGGGACTGTCTGAAGCTTTCTTT.

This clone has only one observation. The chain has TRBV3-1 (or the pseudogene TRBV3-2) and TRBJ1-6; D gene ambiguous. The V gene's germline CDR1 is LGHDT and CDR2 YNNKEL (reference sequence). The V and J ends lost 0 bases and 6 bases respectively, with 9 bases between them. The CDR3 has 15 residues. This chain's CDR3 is CASSQDPRFNSPLHF. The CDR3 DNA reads TGTGCCAGCAGCCAAGATCCCAGGTTTAATTCACCCCTCCACTTT.

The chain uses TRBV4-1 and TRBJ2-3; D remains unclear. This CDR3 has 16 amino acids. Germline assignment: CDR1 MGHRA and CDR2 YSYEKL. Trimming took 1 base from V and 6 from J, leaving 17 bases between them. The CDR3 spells CASSQVGIRQADTQYF. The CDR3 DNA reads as TGCGCCAGCAGCCAAGTAGGAATCCGGCAGGCCGATACGCAGTATTTT.

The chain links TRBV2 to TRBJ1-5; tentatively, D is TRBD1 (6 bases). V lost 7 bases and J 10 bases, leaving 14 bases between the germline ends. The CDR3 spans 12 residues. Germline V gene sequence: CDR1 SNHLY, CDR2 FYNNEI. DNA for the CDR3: TGTGCCAGCAAGGGGGATCGGGGCCCCCAGCATTTT. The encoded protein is CASKGDRGPQHF.

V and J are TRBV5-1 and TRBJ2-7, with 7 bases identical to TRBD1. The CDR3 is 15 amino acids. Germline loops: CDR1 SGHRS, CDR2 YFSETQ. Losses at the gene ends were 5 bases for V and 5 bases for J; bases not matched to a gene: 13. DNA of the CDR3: TGCGCCAGCAGTCGAGGACAGGTCGAGGCCCACGAGCAGTACTTC. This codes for CASSRGQVEAHEQYF.

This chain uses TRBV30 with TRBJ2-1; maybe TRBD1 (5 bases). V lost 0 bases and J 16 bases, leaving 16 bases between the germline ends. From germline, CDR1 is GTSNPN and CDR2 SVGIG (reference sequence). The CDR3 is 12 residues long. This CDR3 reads CAWSVSDTSRFF. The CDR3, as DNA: TGTGCCTGGAGTGTGTCGGACACCAGTCGCTTCTTC.

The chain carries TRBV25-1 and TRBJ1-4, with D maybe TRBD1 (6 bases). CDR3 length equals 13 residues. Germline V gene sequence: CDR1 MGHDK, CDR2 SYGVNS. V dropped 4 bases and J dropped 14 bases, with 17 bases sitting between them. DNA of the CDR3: TGTGCCAGCAGTGGCCGGGGGGCTGGCTCGCTGTTTTTT. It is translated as CASSGRGAGSLFF. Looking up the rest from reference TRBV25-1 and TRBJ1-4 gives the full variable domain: EADIYQTPRYLVIGTGKKITLECSQTMGHDKMYWYQQDPGMELHLIHYSYGVNSTEKGDLSSESTVSRIRTEHFPLTLESARPSHTSQYLCASSGRGAGSLFFGSGTQLSVL.

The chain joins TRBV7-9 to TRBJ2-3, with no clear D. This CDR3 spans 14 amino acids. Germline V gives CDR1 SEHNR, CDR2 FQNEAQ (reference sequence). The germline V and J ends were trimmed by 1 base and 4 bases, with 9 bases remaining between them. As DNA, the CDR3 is TGTGCCAGCAGCTTAGGTGTTGTCGCAGATACGCAGTATTTT. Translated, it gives CASSLGVVADTQYF. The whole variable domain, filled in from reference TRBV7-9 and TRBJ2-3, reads DTGVSQNPRHKITKRGQNVTFRCDPISEHNRLYWYRQTLGQGPEFLTYFQNEAQLEKSRLLSDRFSAERPKGSFSTLEIQRTEQGDSAMYLCASSLGVVADTQYFGPGTRLTVL.

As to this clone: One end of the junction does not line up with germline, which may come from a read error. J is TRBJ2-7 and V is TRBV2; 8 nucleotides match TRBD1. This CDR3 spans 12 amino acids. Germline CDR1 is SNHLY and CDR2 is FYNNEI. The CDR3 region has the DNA TGTACCAGCAGCCGACAGGGGAACGAGCAGTACTTC. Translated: CTSSRQGNEQYF.

Written as DNA, the CDR3 is TGTGCCAGCAGCTTAGATGGTAGCGGGGGGTATGAGACCCAGTACTTC. The encoded protein is CASSLDGSGGYETQYF. This chain links TRBV7-6 with TRBJ2-5, with 10 bases matching TRBD2. CDR1 SGHVS and CDR2 FNYEAQ come from the germline V gene. This CDR3 has 16 amino acids. Losses at the gene ends were 1 base for V and 5 bases for J; bases not matched to a gene: 7. The full variable domain, completed using reference TRBV7-6 and TRBJ2-5, is GAGVSQSPRYKVTKRGQDVALRCDPISGHVSLYWYRQALGQGPEFLTYFNYEAQQDKSGLPNDRFSAERPEGSISTLTIQRTEQRDSAMYRCASSLDGSGGYETQYFGPGTRLLVL.

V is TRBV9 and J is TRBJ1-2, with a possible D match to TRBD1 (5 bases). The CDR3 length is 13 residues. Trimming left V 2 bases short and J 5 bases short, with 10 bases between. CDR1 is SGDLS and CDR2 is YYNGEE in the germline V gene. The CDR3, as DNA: TGTGCCAGCAGCGTCAGGGCCGATTATGGCTACACCTTC. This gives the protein CASSVRADYGYTF. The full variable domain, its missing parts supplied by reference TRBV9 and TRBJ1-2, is DSGVTQTPKHLITATGQRVTLRCSPRSGDLSVYWYQQSLDQGLQFLIQYYNGEERAKGNILERFSAQQFPDLHSELNLSSLELGDSALYFCASSVRADYGYTFGSGTRLTVV.

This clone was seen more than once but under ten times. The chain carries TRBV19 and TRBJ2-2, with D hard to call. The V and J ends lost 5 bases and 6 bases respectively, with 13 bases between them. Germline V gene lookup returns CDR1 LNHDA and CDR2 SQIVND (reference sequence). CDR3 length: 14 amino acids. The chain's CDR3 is CASSVERIAGELFF. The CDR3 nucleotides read TGTGCCAGTAGTGTTGAGAGGATAGCCGGGGAGCTGTTTTTT.

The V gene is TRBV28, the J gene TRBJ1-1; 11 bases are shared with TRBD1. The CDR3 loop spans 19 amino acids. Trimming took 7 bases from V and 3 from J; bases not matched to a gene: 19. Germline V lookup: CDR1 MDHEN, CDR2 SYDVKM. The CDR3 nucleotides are TGTGCCAGCACTCCCTCCCCGGGACAGGGGGGGTTGTTGGACACTGAAGCTTTCTTT. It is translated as CASTPSPGQGGLLDTEAFF.

The CDR3 DNA sequence: TGTGCCAGCAGAACAGGGGGAAGCCCTGAAGCTTTCTTT. It translates to CASRTGGSPEAFF. The chain has TRBV2 and TRBJ1-1; 8 bases fit TRBD1. Per germline, CDR1 SNHLY and CDR2 FYNNEI. CDR3 length: 13 amino acids. Trimming took 6 bases from V and 6 from J; bases not matched to a gene: 6.

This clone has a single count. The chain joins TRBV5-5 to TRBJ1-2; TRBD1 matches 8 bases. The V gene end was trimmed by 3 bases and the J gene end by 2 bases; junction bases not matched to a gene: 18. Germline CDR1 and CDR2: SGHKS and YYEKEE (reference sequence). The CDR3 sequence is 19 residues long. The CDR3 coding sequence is TGTGCCAGCAGCTCTTCCAGGGGGCGCAACTCTAGTATAAACTATGGCTACACCTTC. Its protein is CASSSSRGRNSSINYGYTF.

Here the CDR3 DNA reads TGCGCCAGCAGTATCCCGACAGGGGATGAAAAACTGTTTTTT. Residues: CASSIPTGDEKLFF. The chain uses TRBV5-1 and TRBJ1-4; the match to TRBD1 covers 8 bases. CDR3 length: 14 residues. The trim removed 5 bases at V and 6 bases at J, leaving 6 bases unmatched. Germline V lookup: CDR1 SGHRS, CDR2 YFSETQ.

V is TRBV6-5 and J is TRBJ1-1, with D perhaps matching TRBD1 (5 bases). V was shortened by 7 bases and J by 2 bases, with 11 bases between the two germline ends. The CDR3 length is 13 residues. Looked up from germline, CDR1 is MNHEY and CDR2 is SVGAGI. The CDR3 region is CASMPQGNTEAFF. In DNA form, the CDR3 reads TGTGCCAGCATGCCCCAGGGAAACACTGAAGCTTTCTTT.

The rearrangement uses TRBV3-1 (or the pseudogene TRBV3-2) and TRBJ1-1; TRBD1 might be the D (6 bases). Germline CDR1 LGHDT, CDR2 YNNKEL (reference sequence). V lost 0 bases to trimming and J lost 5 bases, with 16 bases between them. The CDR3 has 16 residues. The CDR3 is CASSQEDRGAGTEAFF. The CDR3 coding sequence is TGTGCCAGCAGCCAAGAAGATCGGGGGGCCGGGACTGAAGCTTTCTTT.

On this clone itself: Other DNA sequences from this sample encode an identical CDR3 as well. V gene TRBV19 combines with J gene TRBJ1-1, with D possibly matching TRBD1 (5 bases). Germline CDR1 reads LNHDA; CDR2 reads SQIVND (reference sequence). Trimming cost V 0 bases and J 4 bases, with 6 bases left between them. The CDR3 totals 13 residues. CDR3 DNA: TGTGCCAGTAGTATAGATCAGGGCACTGAAGCTTTCTTT. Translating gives CASSIDQGTEAFF. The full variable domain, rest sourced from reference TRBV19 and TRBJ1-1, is DGGITQSPKYLFRKEGQNVTLSCEQNLNHDAMYWYRQDPGQGLRLIYYSQIVNDFQKGDIAEGYSVSREKKESFPLTVTSAQKNPTAFYLCASSIDQGTEAFFGQGTRLTVV.

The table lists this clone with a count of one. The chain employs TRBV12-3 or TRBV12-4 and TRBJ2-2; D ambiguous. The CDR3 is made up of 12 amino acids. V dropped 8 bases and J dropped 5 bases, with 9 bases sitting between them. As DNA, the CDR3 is TGTGCCAGCTGGCCCCAAACCGGGGAGCTGTTTTTT. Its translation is CASWPQTGELFF.

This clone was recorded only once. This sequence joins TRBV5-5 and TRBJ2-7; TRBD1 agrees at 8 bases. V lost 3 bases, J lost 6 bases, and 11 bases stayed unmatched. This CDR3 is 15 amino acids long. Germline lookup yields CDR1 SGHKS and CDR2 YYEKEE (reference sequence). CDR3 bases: TGTGCCAGCAGCTCCATTTTAAACGGACAGGGCGAGCAGTACTTC. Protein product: CASSSILNGQGEQYF.